This T cell receptor beta chain was found in a study of T cells in Graves' hyperthyroidism and ophthalmopathy. Patients aged 18 to 65 with hyperthyroidism were newly diagnosed, with duration under 2 months. In making diagnoses, clinical symptoms, serum thyroxine and TRAb, thyroid ultrasound and orbital computed tomography were all used. Fresh peripheral blood, around 9.3 ml of it, supplied the PBMCs. In its sample, this clonotype was seen many times. Its target is unknown. The investigators amplified TCR beta CDR3 regions from RNA transcripts. In the first-round RT-PCR of the TCR CDR3, the HTBI primer set was used. TCRdb passed the multiplex PCR reads through MiXCR, listing each CDR3 protein once. The sample contains 400,000 to 600,000 distinct CDR3 sequences, under 25% of which appear only once. The study, taken as a whole, reports: Prediction of ophthalmopathy progression came a median roughly 6.7 months pre-onset.

CDR1 is SEHNR, CDR2 FQNEAQ, per germline (reference sequence). Deletions cut 5 bases from V and 2 bases from J, with 12 bases between. The CDR3 totals 14 residues. The sequenced material came from blood. The chain joins TRBV7-9 to TRBJ1-1; D not certain. The TCR originated in a young man with Graves' hyperthyroidism. The CDR3 DNA sequence: TGTGCCAGCAGCACCACTGACACCAACACTGAAGCTTTCTTT. This sequence encodes CASSTTDTNTEAFF.